Below, 21 T cell receptor beta chains from the same sample are listed, as sequenced in a study of T cells in Graves' hyperthyroidism and ophthalmopathy. RNA transcripts were the template for amplifying TCR beta CDR3 regions. The HTBI set primed first-round TCR CDR3 RT-PCR. TCRdb fed the multiplex PCR reads into MiXCR, producing one record per CDR3 protein. The repertoire holds fewer than 110,000 distinct CDR3 sequences, with 15% to 20% as singletons. Sequencing used blood. The origin of the receptors is a woman aged 45-59 years with Graves' hyperthyroidism.

This clonotype has at least ten counts. V is TRBV11-3 and J is TRBJ1-5; D unclear. The CDR3 consists of 16 residues. The germline gives CDR1 SGHNT, CDR2 YENEEA. V was cut by 1 base and J by 1 base, with 11 bases left in between. The CDR3 DNA reads TGTGCCAGCAGCTTAGTGACGGCAGCCAGCAATCAGCCCCAGCATTTT. It specifies CASSLVTAASNQPQHF.

This clonotype was recorded at least ten times. The gene calls are TRBV7-2 and TRBJ1-1, with 8 bases fitting TRBD1. The CDR3 consists of 14 residues. The ends lost 6 bases at V and 3 bases at J; junction bases unmatched: 6. Per germline, CDR1 SGHTA and CDR2 FQGNSA. The CDR3 nucleotides are TGTGCCAGCAGTCACAGGGGGAAAGACACTGAAGCTTTCTTT. Its translation is CASSHRGKDTEAFF.

Here the CDR3 DNA reads TGTGCCAGCAGCGGCAGGGAGTGGCAGTTCTTC. Translating it yields CASSGREWQFF. The genes are TRBV28 and TRBJ2-1; the D gene could be TRBD1 or TRBD2 (5 bases each). Germline values: CDR1 MDHEN, CDR2 SYDVKM. V was pared by 6 bases and J by 12 bases, with 12 bases between. The CDR3 runs to 11 residues.

At least ten counts were recorded for this clonotype. The chain combines TRBV5-6 with TRBJ1-2; D gene unclear. Trimming took 2 bases from V and 4 from J, leaving 9 bases between them. The CDR3 has 13 amino acids. Germline CDR1 is SGHDT and CDR2 is YYEEEE. In nucleotides, the CDR3 is TGTGCCAGCAGCTTAGGCCAAGTCTATGGCTACACCTTC. Its translation is CASSLGQVYGYTF.

This clonotype was picked up many times. The genes are TRBV20-1 and TRBJ2-1, with D perhaps TRBD2 (5 bases). Germline V gene data show CDR1 as DFQATT and CDR2 as SNEGSKA (reference sequence). CDR3 length: 13 amino acids. Trimming removed 7 bases from V and 7 bases from J, with 17 bases in between. The chain's CDR3 is CSGVTGVRNEQFF. The CDR3 DNA reads TGCAGTGGCGTGACCGGGGTTCGGAATGAGCAGTTCTTC.

In its sample, this clonotype was seen many times. This may be a read error, as it is one base from a much larger clone. The J gene is TRBJ2-7, the V gene TRBV10-1; 8 bases match TRBD2. The CDR3 loop spans 12 amino acids. After removal of 6 bases from V and 5 bases from J, the junction contained 3 bases not matched to a gene. Germline CDR1 and CDR2: WNHNN and SYGVQD (reference sequence). In nucleotides, the CDR3 is TGCGCCAGCAGGGGAGCGGGAGACGAGCAGTACTTC. It encodes CASRGAGDEQYF.

This clonotype was recorded at least ten times. J is TRBJ1-1 and V is TRBV19; tentative D call: TRBD1 (5 bases). The CDR3 sequence is 14 residues long. The V gene lost 4 bases and the J gene lost 1 base, with 10 bases spanning the gap. Germline V CDR1 and CDR2: LNHDA, SQIVND (reference sequence). The CDR3: CASSRNQGNTEAFF. The CDR3 DNA reads TGTGCCAGTAGTAGAAACCAGGGGAACACTGAAGCTTTCTTT.

The chain is built from TRBV11-2 and TRBJ1-1; no reliable D call. The CDR3 covers 13 residues. Trimming cost V 5 bases and J 3 bases, with 10 bases left between them. Germline CDR1 and CDR2: SGHAT and FQNNGV. CDR3: CASSPRGDTEAFF. CDR3 DNA: TGTGCCAGCAGCCCCCGTGGGGACACTGAAGCTTTCTTT. The full variable domain, in which reference TRBV11-2 and TRBJ1-1 provide the parts outside the CDR3, is EAGVAQSPRYKIIEKRQSVAFWCNPISGHATLYWYQQILGQGPKLLIQFQNNGVVDDSQLPKDRFSAERLKGVDSTLKIQPAKLEDSAVYLCASSPRGDTEAFFGQGTRLTVV.

This clonotype appeared many times. The J gene is TRBJ1-2, the V gene TRBV29-1; TRBD1 matches at 7 bases. CDR1 is SQVTM, CDR2 ANQGSEA, per germline. J gave up 2 bases and V 6 bases, and 9 bases lay outside the gene matches. CDR3 length: 14 amino acids. CDR3 region: CSVRDATGNYGYTF. CDR3 DNA: TGCAGCGTACGGGATGCGACAGGGAACTATGGCTACACCTTC.

In this sample, this clonotype turned up many times. V is TRBV24-1 and J is TRBJ2-1; 11 positions agree with TRBD2. CDR1 is KGHDR, CDR2 SFDVKD, per germline. With 3 bases clipped from V and 4 bases from J, the junction kept 4 bases outside the gene matches. There are 16 residues in the CDR3. This CDR3 is CATSDPGLAVYNEQFF. In DNA, the CDR3 is TGTGCCACCAGTGATCCGGGACTAGCGGTATACAATGAGCAGTTCTTC.

The chain employs TRBV15 and TRBJ2-2, with D hard to call. CDR1 is LNHNV and CDR2 is YYDKDF in the germline V gene (reference sequence). The CDR3 loop spans 14 amino acids. V was shortened by 5 bases and J by 1 base, with 8 bases between the two germline ends. As DNA, the CDR3 is TGTGCCACCAGCCCCACGCGGAACACCGGGGAGCTGTTTTTT. Its protein is CATSPTRNTGELFF.

This clonotype was found many times. The chain uses TRBV10-2 and TRBJ2-7, with 12 nucleotides matching TRBD2. V shed 6 bases and J 5 bases; nucleotides not matched to a gene: 11. Germline V gene lookup returns CDR1 WSHSY and CDR2 SAAADI. The CDR3 is made up of 16 amino acids. CDR3 sequence (DNA): TGCGCCAGCAGACTAGCGGGAGGCCTCGGGGGCGACGAGCAGTACTTC. Translated, it gives CASRLAGGLGGDEQYF.

This clonotype was observed many times. The genes are TRBV6-1 and TRBJ1-1, with TRBD1 as a possible D gene (5 bases). V dropped 6 bases and J dropped 5 bases, with 19 bases sitting between them. This CDR3 is 15 amino acids long. Germline V gene sequence: CDR1 MNHNS, CDR2 SASEGT. CDR3 sequence (DNA): TGTGCCAGCAGGGAAAGTGGGGGGAGGAGGACTGAAGCTTTCTTT. Translated, it gives CASRESGGRRTEAFF.

The rearrangement uses TRBV10-1 and TRBJ2-3, with D perhaps being TRBD1 or TRBD2 (5 bases each). Trimming stripped 4 bases from V and 2 bases from J, with 13 bases between. Per germline, CDR1 WNHNN and CDR2 SYGVQD (reference sequence). CDR3 length equals 15 residues. The CDR3 nucleotides read TGCGCCAGCAGTGGGGACGGTAGAAACACAGATACGCAGTATTTT. It codes for CASSGDGRNTDTQYF.

This clonotype was counted ten times or more. V gene TRBV12-3 or TRBV12-4 combines with J gene TRBJ2-4, with a possible D match to TRBD2 (6 bases). The CDR3 is made up of 16 amino acids. V was trimmed by 3 bases and J by 4 bases, leaving 16 bases between them. The CDR3 sequence: CASSLGGQRRKNIQYF. For the CDR3, the DNA is TGTGCCAGCAGTTTGGGAGGCCAGCGAAGAAAAAACATTCAGTACTTC.

The chain carries TRBV29-1 and TRBJ1-3; D is unclear. CDR1 and CDR2 from the germline V gene are SQVTM and ANQGSEA. The CDR3 sequence is 11 residues long. V was shortened by 4 bases and J by 0 bases, with 1 base between the two germline ends. The CDR3 protein is CSVASGNTIYF. CDR3 nucleotides: TGCAGCGTTGCCTCTGGAAACACCATATATTTT.

This clonotype was seen at least ten times. The genes are TRBV18 and TRBJ2-1; D is uncertain. The CDR3 has 14 amino acids. V lost 9 bases and J lost 2, with 14 bases in between. Germline V gives CDR1 KGHSH, CDR2 LQKENI. As DNA, the CDR3 is TGTGCCAGTCACCTGGGCTCGCCCTACAATGAGCAGTTCTTC. It encodes CASHLGSPYNEQFF.

This clonotype has a count of ten or more. This chain links TRBV28 with TRBJ2-7; perhaps TRBD1 as D (5 bases). The CDR3 is 14 residues long. The ends were cut back, 5 bases at V and 5 bases at J, with 16 bases in the middle. The V gene's germline CDR1 is MDHEN and CDR2 SYDVKM. This CDR3 is CASSASTVPNEQYV. CDR3 DNA sequence: TGTGCCAGCAGTGCCTCGACAGTTCCCAACGAGCAGTACGTC.

This clonotype has ten or more counts. The chain employs TRBV6-1 and TRBJ1-1, with 7 nucleotides matching TRBD1. The germline V gene has CDR1 MNHNS and CDR2 SASEGT. This CDR3 has 15 amino acids. Trimming removed 5 bases from V and 5 bases from J; junction bases left unmatched: 11. CDR3 loop: CASSSRDSGGTEAFF. In DNA, the CDR3 is TGTGCCAGCAGTAGCCGGGACAGCGGGGGTACTGAAGCTTTCTTT.

This clonotype was seen repeatedly, ten times or more. The chain links TRBV5-1 to TRBJ2-7, with 13 bases identical to TRBD2. V lost 0 bases and J lost 6; bases outside the gene matches: 6. Germline CDR1 SGHRS, CDR2 YFSETQ. The CDR3 spans 16 residues. This chain's CDR3 is CASSLGLAGGGSEQYF. DNA for the CDR3: TGCGCCAGCAGCTTGGGACTAGCGGGAGGTGGTTCCGAGCAGTACTTC.

In this sample, this clonotype turned up many times. V usage is TRBV4-1 and J usage is TRBJ2-7; D is perhaps TRBD1 (6 bases). Trimming took off 2 bases at V and 4 bases at J, with 15 bases between the two ends. The CDR3 contains 15 residues. Looked up from germline, CDR1 is MGHRA and CDR2 is YSYEKL. This chain's CDR3 is CASSQIQGSLYEQYV. The CDR3 coding sequence is TGCGCCAGCAGCCAAATCCAGGGGTCCCTTTACGAGCAGTACGTC.